This T cell receptor beta chain was sequenced during a study of early T cells in non-severe SARS-CoV-2 infection. In TCRdb, the 5' RACE reads were re-called with MiXCR into one record per CDR3 protein. The sample records under 30,000 distinct CDR3 sequences, roughly 5% being singletons. CDR1 is SQVTM and CDR2 is ANQGSEA in the germline V gene. Trimming took 4 bases from V and 4 from J; bases not matched to a gene: 2. The CDR3 extends over 12 amino acids. At least ten counts were recorded for this clonotype. The sequence was obtained from an adult who was a healthcare worker with PCR-confirmed SARS-CoV-2 infection or an uninfected control (not recorded which). This chain links TRBV29-1 with TRBJ2-3, with 7 bases fitting TRBD2. Material: whole blood. The CDR3 loop reads CSVAGGPDTQYF. The CDR3 nucleotides read TGCAGCGTTGCGGGAGGTCCAGATACGCAGTATTTT.